The clone carrying this T cell receptor beta chain has a count of ten or more. Additional DNA sequences in this sample encode the identical CDR3. The sample originates from a study of metastatic and nonmetastatic thyroid tumors. TCRdb re-clonotyped the PCR reads through MiXCR. The data contain about 35,000 clones, 25% to 30% of them singletons. Per the germline V gene, CDR1 is LNHNV and CDR2 is YYDKDF (reference sequence). This CDR3 contains 14 residues. V shed 3 bases and J shed 1 base, with 9 bases lying between them. There were no patients who had received any treatment before thyroid surgery. The clonotype originates from a female donor with papillary thyroid cancer or a benign thyroid nodule (not recorded which). Some clones in this sample may be carry-over from other donors' samples. The chain carries TRBV15 and TRBJ1-1; a weak D match, TRBD1 (6 bases). Sequences were obtained from blood. The CDR3 is CATSSSQGNTEAFF. Written as DNA, the CDR3 is TGTGCCACCAGCAGCTCACAGGGGAACACTGAAGCTTTCTTT.